The present entry profiles one T cell receptor (beta chain) with its context. The entry originates in a study of blood T cell repertoires in COVID-19. About the study: Samples came from the United States, Italy and Spain, spanning acute and convalescent COVID-19. Sources were T cells, B-cell-depleted T cells, or PBMCs; the material itself was cDNA or gDNA.

The age range of participants was 18 to 89 years, with residence in under 25 US areas. Grouping used clinical history reported by participants in a survey and questionnaire. Germline lookup yields CDR1 SNHLY and CDR2 FYNNEI. This CDR3 is built from 13 residues. With 6 bases removed from V and 5 bases from J, the gap between germline ends came to 13 bases. This table comes from immunoSEQ multiplex PCR, and its TCRdb copy is limited to in-frame clones, with some not included. The sample includes around 130,000 clones, about 80% of them seen just once. Sequences were obtained from PBMCs or T cells enriched from blood (not recorded which). The clonotype was recovered from a man aged 35 to 55 with acute COVID-19. The chain joins TRBV2 to TRBJ1-1, with a weak D call TRBD1 (6 bases). The CDR3, as DNA: TGTGCCAGCAGGCCAGGGGTCGGAACTGAAGCTTTCTTT. Protein sequence: CASRPGVGTEAFF.